The sequence of this TCR beta chain was determined in a study of cytomegalovirus exposure and HLA in healthy donors (dated by TCRdb to the late 2010s). Context from the whole study: An earlier analysis of approximately 640 of the donors reported 250 to 350 Gb of sequence data and 117 million unique TCR beta sequences from about 179 million T cells. An early release covering more than 500 HLA-typed donors comprised roughly 300 gigabases of sequencing data and 65 million to 100 million unique TCR sequences. Among the roughly 390 genotyped donors, around 81% belonged to the genetic ancestry cluster associated with self-reported Caucasian donors. The study aimed to test whether cataloging public T cell receptors could reveal signatures of past pathogen exposure. The study used immunosequencing to profile the T cell repertoires of hundreds of subjects and linked those repertoires to cytomegalovirus serostatus. A separate validation cohort of 100 to 150 different subjects was used in addition to the 666-subject first cohort. To predict cytomegalovirus infection status, the study combined high-throughput TCR immunosequencing, statistical association of individual TCRs with disease status, and machine learning. A later analysis re-analyzed previously published TCR beta repertoires from 500 to 700 donors and added high-resolution HLA genotyping to study TCR occurrence patterns. In the later analysis, no new phenotypic data were used to find candidate immune exposures; instead, reliance was placed on TCR beta sequences and their occurrence across donors. To decide whether each TCR beta V gene segment behaved as functional or pseudogenic, an earlier analysis of some 580 of the donors relied on high-throughput TCR beta sequencing. Donor age, sex, ethnicity and CMV serostatus were compiled together with the repertoire data. Genome-wide SNP genotypes for about 60% of the roughly 700 donors were used in a later genetic analysis, which treated that subset as a discovery cohort. Every discovery cohort repertoire had been produced on one sequencing platform. HLA typing included class I and class II loci at four-digit resolution. The number of donors typed differed by locus, with roughly 620-630 for A, B, C, DRB1 and DQB1, about 500 for DQA1, 606 for DPA1, and some 440 for DPB1. Several DR-DQ haplotypes were handled as single units for association and clustering, since linkage in the cohort was strong. Among about 390 genotyped donors of the cohort, an average of approximately 250,000 unique TCR beta nucleotide sequences were sequenced per donor, roughly a sixth of them non-productive. General conclusions and limits of the study: In a later genetic analysis, fewer N-insertions in productive TCRs were reported among donors in an Asian-associated ancestry cluster than the roughly 670-donor mean. Because HLA typing was unavailable for some donors at each locus, only the typed subset was used in association tests. In a later analysis, HLA-associated TCR beta chains were found to be more clonally expanded and to have lower generation probabilities than equally common non-associated chains. A later analysis found that TCR association rates varied across HLA loci, with DRB1 alleles showing the most associated TCRs and HLA-C alleles the fewest. Presence/absence analyses assumed roughly uniform sequencing depth across donors, an assumption that may not hold. This cohort had only TCR beta chains sequenced, and the lack of alpha or paired-chain data limited which features could be detected. In vitro tests confirmed that a few of the cytomegalovirus-associated TCR beta chains recognize cytomegalovirus antigens. The authors suggested that the approach could potentially be extended to other disease states and immunological phenotypes. Correlated functional status among segregating V segments might reflect linkage disequilibrium, but an unknown experimental factor could not be ruled out. A later analysis found that most CMV-associated TCR beta chains appeared HLA-restricted, with HLA associations seemingly driven largely by CMV exposure. When HLA alleles, especially DR and DQ, strongly co-occurred, attributing TCR associations to individual alleles was difficult. An earlier analysis of some 590 of the donors showed that most TCR beta V segments appeared in productive rearrangements either about 90% or about 30% of the time, which broadly matched IMGT annotations. At a false discovery rate of 0.05, a later analysis linked 15,000 to 20,000 TCR beta sequences to specific HLA alleles. According to a later analysis, parvovirus B19, influenza, CMV and Epstein-Barr virus appeared linked to several top co-occurrence clusters. Most TCR sequences were observed very rarely across donors, whereas some public TCRs were present in many individuals. An association between a missense DCLRE1C variant and V-gene and J-gene trimming of TCR beta chains was found in a later genetic analysis and replicated in an independent cohort. The classifier was reported to diagnose cytomegalovirus status with high specificity and sensitivity in both the original cohort and the validation cohort. For the cohort, immune exposure information was limited to CMV serostatus. The sequencing pipeline was judged likely to have produced a cluster of highly shared sequence variants as a technical artifact. A further reported finding was that TCR beta sequences accurately predicted the HLA-A and HLA-B alleles for most subjects in the first cohort. The 87-base-pair reads could not distinguish some IMGT-functional V segments, including TRBV6-2 and TRBV6-3, so those segments were excluded. The earlier analysis of 450 to 700 of the donors excluded fewer than 20 rarely observed V segments, including chromosome 9 orphons, because counts were too low. In the study, approximately 150 TCR beta chains were listed as associated with cytomegalovirus.

In total, 500 to 700 healthy bone marrow donors made up the cohort. At the time of sampling, all cohort members were nominally healthy, though unrecorded immune exposures were likely present. The donor tested CMV seropositive, placing the donor among the 290 or so seropositive members of the cohort. Every donor gave a peripheral blood sample, and the peripheral blood mononuclear cells from that sample were used for TCR beta sequencing. The Qiagen DNeasy Blood Extraction Kit was used to extract genomic DNA from the blood cell samples. The library was produced with the immunoSEQ multiplex PCR assay. For the multiplex PCR, a mixture combining 60 forward primers for TCR Vbeta segments and 13 reverse primers for TCR Jbeta segments was used. Amplification of the CDR3 region of rearranged TCR beta genes was performed with a multiplex PCR assay on genomic DNA. On the Illumina HiSeq System, the amplified TCR beta libraries were sequenced as 87-base-pair reads. The authors' analysis ran thus. In a later analysis, approximately 74 million unique TCR beta chains were counted across the roughly 610 repertoires, and roughly 10 million of these chains were shared by at least two donors. Raw reads were error-corrected and collapsed into unique sequences with a nearest-neighbor algorithm that merged closely related sequences to remove PCR and sequencing errors. Alignment of CDR3 sequences to IMGT reference sequences was used to assign V, D and J gene segments. For a sequence to be retained, a match of at least six nucleotides was required to both a V gene segment and a J gene segment. Rearrangements were classified as productive when the CDR3 lacked stop codons and remained in frame with V and J, and all other rearrangements were classified as non-productive. CDR3 was defined according to IMGT convention as the region running from the second conserved V-encoded cysteine to the conserved J-encoded phenylalanine. Sequences without an unambiguous match to a single V gene segment were excluded from the earlier analysis of 500 to 700 of the donors. In an earlier analysis of 587 of the donors, a V segment was called functional when productive rearrangements were above 56.7%, and segregating when the standard deviation between donors exceeded 5%. A statistical classification framework was built to diagnose cytomegalovirus status from the catalog of TCR beta chain sequences. A later analysis assigned V and J genes by comparing TCR nucleotide sequences with IMGT/GENE-DB human TR gene sequences. In a later analysis, CDR3 sequences and most-parsimonious VDJ recombination scenarios were assigned using the TCRdist pipeline. In a later analysis, every TCR beta chain was defined by the combination of its CDR3 amino acid sequence and its V-gene family, and reads without a unique V-gene family were dropped. In a later analysis, approximately 590 highly shared, low-generation-probability nucleotide sequences were removed to address suspected cross-contamination and a sequencing artifact. In a later analysis, a clonal expansion index for each public chain was calculated from normalized within-repertoire ranks of inferred template counts. A later analysis computed generation probabilities with a VDJ recombination model fitted to out-of-frame rearrangements, and checked the results against IGoR. In a later analysis, TCR-TCR, TCR-HLA and TCR-CMV co-occurrence was scored with hypergeometric tests, and a repertoire-size bias correction was applied to TCR pairs. To estimate false discovery rates, a later analysis permuted the HLA or CMV assignments 20 times. In a later analysis, co-occurring TCRs were grouped using DBSCAN, and TCRdist sequence similarity was added for clustering within HLA-allele-positive subsets. Repertoires with fewer than 30,000 or more than 120,000 public chains, plus five repertoires with anomalous nucleotide sharing, were excluded from co-occurrence clustering. TCRdb retrieved this table from immuneACCESS and kept in-frame rearrangements only. Not all clones are present; in checked studies, unresolved V genes account for under half, and no reason is known for the remainder. The DNA gave D and trimming, while V, J and clone size come from that table. The sample profile shows 150,000 to 190,000 clones; approximately 79% of them were found once. Under 7.5% of the sample is in the top ten clones.

Taken from the germline V gene (reference sequence), the CDR1 and CDR2 loops are LNHDA and SQIVND. The CDR3 starts with the cysteine, ends with the phenylalanine, and has 18 residues. Just the 54-base CDR3 DNA is kept, in frame starting at base 1. The junction carries 22 bases between V and J, which are trimmed by 4 bases and 0 bases respectively. About this clone itself: Its antigen target is currently unknown. Per-nucleotide qualities are absent, and no much larger clonotype sits a single base away.

The sample consisted of PBMCs. The chain is assembled from TRBV19 and TRBJ2-7; TRBD2 is a weak D gene call, 5 bases matching. This TCR came from a woman aged 50 to 60 in good health and CMV-seropositive. The nucleotides read TGTGCCAGTAGTACCCGATCCTCGCCTATTGGGAGCTCCTACGAGCAGTACTTC. Its coded protein is CASSTRSSPIGSSYEQYF.